This record looks at one T cell receptor (beta chain) sequence and its context. No antigen is known for it. This sample stems from a study of identical twins. Study-level results: Surplus twin overlap in beta out-of-frame sequences was less pronounced. Analyses based on zero insertions could be partly confounded by invariant MAIT and iNKT cells.

TCRdb re-called the 5' RACE reads through MiXCR, storing one row per CDR3 protein. Of about 220,000 distinct CDR3 sequences in the sample, approximately 8.3% were seen once. J was trimmed by 2 bases and V by 2 bases; bases with no gene match: 8. CDR3 size: 15 residues. Germline-derived CDR1 and CDR2 are DFQATT and SNEGSKA (reference sequence). Healthy Caucasian donors formed the entire cohort. The same data also contributed to another study, on yellow fever vaccine responses in identical twins.

This receptor was obtained from a woman aged 18-29 years in good health. Input material: memory (CD45RO+) T cells sorted from blood. V gene TRBV20-1 combines with J gene TRBJ2-5; 7 positions match TRBD1. The chain's CDR3 is CSARSRTGDQETQYF. CDR3 in DNA: TGCAGTGCTAGATCCCGGACAGGAGATCAAGAGACCCAGTACTTC.